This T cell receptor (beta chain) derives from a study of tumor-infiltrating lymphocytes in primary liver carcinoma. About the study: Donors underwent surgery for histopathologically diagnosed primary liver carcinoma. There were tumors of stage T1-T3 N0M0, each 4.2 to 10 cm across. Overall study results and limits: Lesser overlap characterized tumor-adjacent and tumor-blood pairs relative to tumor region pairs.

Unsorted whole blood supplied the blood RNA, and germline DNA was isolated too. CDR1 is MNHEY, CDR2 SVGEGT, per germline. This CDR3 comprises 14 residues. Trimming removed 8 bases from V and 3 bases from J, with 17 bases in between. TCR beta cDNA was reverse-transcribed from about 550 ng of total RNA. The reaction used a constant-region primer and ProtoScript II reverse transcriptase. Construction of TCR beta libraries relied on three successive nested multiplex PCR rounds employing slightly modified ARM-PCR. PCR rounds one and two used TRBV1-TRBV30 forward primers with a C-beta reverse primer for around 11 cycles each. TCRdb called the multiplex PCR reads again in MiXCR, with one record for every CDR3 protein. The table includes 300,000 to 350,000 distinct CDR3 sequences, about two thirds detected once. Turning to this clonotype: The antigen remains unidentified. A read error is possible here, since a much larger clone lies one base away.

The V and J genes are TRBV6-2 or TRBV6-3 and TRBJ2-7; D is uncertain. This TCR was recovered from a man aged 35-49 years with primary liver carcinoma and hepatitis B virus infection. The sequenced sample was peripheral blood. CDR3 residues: CASRPGSSVYEQYF. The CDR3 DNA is TGTGCCAGCCGCCCCGGCTCCTCCGTCTACGAGCAGTACTTC.